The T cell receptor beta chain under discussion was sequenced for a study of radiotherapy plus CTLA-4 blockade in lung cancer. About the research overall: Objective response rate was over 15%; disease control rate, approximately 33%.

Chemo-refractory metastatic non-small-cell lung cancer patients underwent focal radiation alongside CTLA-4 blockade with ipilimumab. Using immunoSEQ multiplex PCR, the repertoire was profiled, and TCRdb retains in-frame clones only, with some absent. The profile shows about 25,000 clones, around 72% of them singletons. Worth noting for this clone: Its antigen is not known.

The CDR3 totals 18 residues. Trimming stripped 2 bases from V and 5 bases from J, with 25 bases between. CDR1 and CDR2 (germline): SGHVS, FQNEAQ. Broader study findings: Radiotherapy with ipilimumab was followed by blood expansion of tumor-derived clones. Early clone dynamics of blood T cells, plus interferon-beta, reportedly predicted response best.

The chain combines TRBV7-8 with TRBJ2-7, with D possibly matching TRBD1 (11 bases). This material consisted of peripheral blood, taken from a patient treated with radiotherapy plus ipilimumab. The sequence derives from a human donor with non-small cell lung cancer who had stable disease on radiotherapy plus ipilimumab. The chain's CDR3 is CASSLWGQGGTSGDEQYF. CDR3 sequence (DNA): TGTGCCAGCAGCTTATGGGGACAGGGGGGAACTAGCGGGGACGAGCAGTACTTC.